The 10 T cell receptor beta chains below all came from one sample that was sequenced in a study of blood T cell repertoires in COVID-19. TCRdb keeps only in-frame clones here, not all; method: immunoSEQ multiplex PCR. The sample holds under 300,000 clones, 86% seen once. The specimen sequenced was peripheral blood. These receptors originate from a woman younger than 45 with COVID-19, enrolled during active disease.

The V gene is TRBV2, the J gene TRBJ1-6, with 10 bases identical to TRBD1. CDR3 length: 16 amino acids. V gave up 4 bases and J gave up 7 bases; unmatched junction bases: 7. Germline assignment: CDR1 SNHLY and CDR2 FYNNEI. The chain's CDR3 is CASSGTGGTMNSPLHF. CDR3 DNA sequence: TGTGCCAGCAGTGGGACAGGGGGAACGATGAATTCACCCCTCCACTTT.

CDR3 in DNA: TGTGCCAGCAGTCAAGACAGGGCAAGCACTGAAGCTTTCTTT. Translating it yields CASSQDRASTEAFF. This chain joins TRBV5-4 and TRBJ1-1, with TRBD1 matching over 7 bases. V was clipped by 5 bases and J by 4 bases; unmatched bases: 8. This CDR3 comprises 14 residues. Germline values: CDR1 SGHNT, CDR2 YYREEE (reference sequence).

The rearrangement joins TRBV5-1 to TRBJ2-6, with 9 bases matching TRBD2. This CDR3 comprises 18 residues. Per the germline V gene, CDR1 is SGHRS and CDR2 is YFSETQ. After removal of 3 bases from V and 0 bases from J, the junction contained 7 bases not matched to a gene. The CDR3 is CASSSSSGVRSGANVLTF. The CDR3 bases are TGCGCCAGCAGCTCATCTAGCGGGGTCCGCTCTGGGGCCAACGTCCTGACTTTC.

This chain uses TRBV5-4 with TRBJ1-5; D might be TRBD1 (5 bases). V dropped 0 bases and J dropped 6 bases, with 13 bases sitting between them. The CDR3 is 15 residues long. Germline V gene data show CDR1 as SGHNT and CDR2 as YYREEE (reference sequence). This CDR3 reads CASSLDRGWGQPQHF. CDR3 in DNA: TGTGCCAGCAGCTTGGATAGGGGTTGGGGTCAGCCCCAGCATTTT.

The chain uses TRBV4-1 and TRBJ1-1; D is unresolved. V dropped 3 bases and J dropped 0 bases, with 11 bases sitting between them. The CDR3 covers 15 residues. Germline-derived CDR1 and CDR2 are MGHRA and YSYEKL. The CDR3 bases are TGCGCCAGCAGCCACACTCATGACATGAACACTGAAGCTTTCTTT. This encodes CASSHTHDMNTEAFF.

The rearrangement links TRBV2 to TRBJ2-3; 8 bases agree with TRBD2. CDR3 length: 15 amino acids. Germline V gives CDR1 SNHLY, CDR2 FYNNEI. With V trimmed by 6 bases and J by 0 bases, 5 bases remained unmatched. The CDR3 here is CASRGLVSSTDTQYF. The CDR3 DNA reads TGTGCCAGCAGGGGACTAGTTTCCAGCACAGATACGCAGTATTTT. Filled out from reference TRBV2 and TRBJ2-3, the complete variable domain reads EPEVTQTPSHQVTQMGQEVILRCVPISNHLYFYWYRQILGQKVEFLVSFYNNEISEKSEIFDDQFSVERPDGSNFTLKIRSTKLEDSAMYFCASRGLVSSTDTQYFGPGTRLTVL.

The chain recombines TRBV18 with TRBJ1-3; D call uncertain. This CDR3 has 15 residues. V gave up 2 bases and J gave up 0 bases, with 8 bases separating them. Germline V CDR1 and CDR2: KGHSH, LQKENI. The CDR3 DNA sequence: TGTGCCAGCTCACCATCCTTCGGCTCTGGAAACACCATATATTTT. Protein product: CASSPSFGSGNTIYF.

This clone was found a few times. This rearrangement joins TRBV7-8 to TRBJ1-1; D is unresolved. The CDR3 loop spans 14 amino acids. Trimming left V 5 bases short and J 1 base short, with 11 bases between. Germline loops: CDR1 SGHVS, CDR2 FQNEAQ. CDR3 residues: CASSLYSGNTEAFF. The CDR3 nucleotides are TGTGCCAGCAGCCTATACTCGGGGAACACTGAAGCTTTCTTT.

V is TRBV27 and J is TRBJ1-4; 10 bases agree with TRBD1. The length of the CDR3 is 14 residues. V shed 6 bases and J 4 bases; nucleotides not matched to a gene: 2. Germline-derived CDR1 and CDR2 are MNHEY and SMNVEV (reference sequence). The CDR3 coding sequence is TGTGCCAGCAGAAGGGACAGGGGTAATGAAAAACTGTTTTTT. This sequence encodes CASRRDRGNEKLFF.

CDR3 sequence reads: CASSRPAERNTEAFF. In nucleotides, the CDR3 is TGCGCCAGCAGCAGACCGGCGGAACGAAACACTGAAGCTTTCTTT. The chain uses TRBV5-1 and TRBJ1-1, with D unresolved. Trimming cost V 4 bases and J 2 bases, with 15 bases left between them. The CDR3 runs to 15 residues. In germline, CDR1 is SGHRS, CDR2 YFSETQ. The variable domain in full, completed from reference TRBV5-1 and TRBJ1-1, reads KAGVTQTPRYLIKTRGQQVTLSCSPISGHRSVSWYQQTPGQGLQFLFEYFSETQRNKGNFPGRFSGRQFSNSRSEMNVSTLELGDSALYLCASSRPAERNTEAFFGQGTRLTVV.